This T cell receptor beta chain was obtained from a study of CD8 T cells in Susac syndrome. Note on this clonotype: Its antigen is unidentified.

TEMRA cells were FACS-enriched, with CD8+ and CD4+ T cells isolated negatively. With random hexamers, reverse transcription was performed on about 0.5 to 1 ug of RNA. Across 54 Vbeta and 13 Jbeta, TCR beta CDR3 was amplified with immunoSEQ multiplex PCR. TCRdb redid the calling of the immunoSEQ multiplex PCR reads with MiXCR, one entry per CDR3 protein. The data hold 95,000 to 150,000 distinct CDR3 sequences, with 96% observed a single time. Study observations and caveats: The authors found no clonal expansion in Susac syndrome CD4+ T cell repertoires. By the study's own acknowledgment, its TCR sequencing and HLA analysis included relatively few individuals.

The germline CDR1 and CDR2 sequences are SGHRS and YFSETQ. Between the trimmed V and J ends, which lost 0 bases and 9 bases, there was a span of 16 bases. The CDR3 has 15 residues. The TCR was taken from a human donor with Susac syndrome. The rearrangement links TRBV5-1 to TRBJ2-1; unclear D gene. Sequenced material: CD4+ T cells from PBMCs. CDR3 residues: CASSLAATHLGEQFF. As DNA, the CDR3 is TGCGCCAGCAGCTTGGCCGCGACCCACTTAGGTGAGCAGTTCTTC.